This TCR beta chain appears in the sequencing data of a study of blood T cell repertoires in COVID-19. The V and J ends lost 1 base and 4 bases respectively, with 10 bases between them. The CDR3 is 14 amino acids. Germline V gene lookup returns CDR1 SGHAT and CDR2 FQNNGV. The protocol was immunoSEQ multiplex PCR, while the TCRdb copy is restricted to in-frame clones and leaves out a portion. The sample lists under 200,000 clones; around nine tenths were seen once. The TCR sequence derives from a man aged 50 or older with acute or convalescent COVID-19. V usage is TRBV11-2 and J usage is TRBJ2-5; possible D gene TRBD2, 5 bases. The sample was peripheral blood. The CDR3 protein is CASSLVASTETQYF. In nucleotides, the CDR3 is TGTGCCAGCAGCTTAGTGGCTAGCACAGAGACCCAGTACTTC.